Described below is a single T cell receptor beta chain sequence and its context. The CDR3 is 14 amino acids. Looked up from germline, CDR1 is SGHDN and CDR2 is FVKESK. The V end was cut by 10 bases, the J end by 0 bases, with 13 bases between. The sample originates from a study of cytomegalovirus exposure and HLA in healthy donors. Sequenced by immunoSEQ multiplex PCR; TCRdb stores in-frame clones only, minus some. The sample carries some 210,000 clones, roughly 87% recorded once. This chain links TRBV14 with TRBJ1-3; D might be TRBD1 (6 bases). Sequenced material: PBMCs. The sequence was obtained from a woman aged 18 to 35 in good health and CMV-seropositive. The CDR3, as DNA: TGTGCCACCAGTTCAGGGGACTCTGGAAACACCATATATTTT. It encodes CATSSGDSGNTIYF. The full variable domain, its missing parts supplied by reference TRBV14 and TRBJ1-3, is EAGVTQFPSHSVIEKGQTVTLRCDPISGHDNLYWYRRVMGKEIKFLLHFVKESKQDESGMPNNRFLAERTGGTYSTLKVQPAELEDSGVYFCATSSGDSGNTIYFGEGSWLTVV.